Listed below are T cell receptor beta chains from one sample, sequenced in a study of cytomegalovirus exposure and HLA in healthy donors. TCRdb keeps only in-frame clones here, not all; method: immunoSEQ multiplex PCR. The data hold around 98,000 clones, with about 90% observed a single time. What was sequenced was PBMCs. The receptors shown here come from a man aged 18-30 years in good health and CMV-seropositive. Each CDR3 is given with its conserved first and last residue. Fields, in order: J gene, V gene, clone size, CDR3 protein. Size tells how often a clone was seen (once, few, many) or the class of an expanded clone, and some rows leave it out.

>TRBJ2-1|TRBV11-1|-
CASSLAGTSGSYNEQFF
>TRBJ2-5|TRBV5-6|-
CASSSQGAETQYF
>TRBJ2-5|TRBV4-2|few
CASSQDFGAESYQETQYF
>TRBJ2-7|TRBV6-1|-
CASSFRGYEQYF
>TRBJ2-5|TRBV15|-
CATSPNWSPQETQYF
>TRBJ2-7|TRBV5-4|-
CASSLGGRDPRSYEQYF
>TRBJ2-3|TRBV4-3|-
CASSQAGGGTDTQYF
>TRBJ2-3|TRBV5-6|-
CASSLVAGGGTDTQYF
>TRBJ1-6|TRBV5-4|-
CASSADPGQVNSPLHF
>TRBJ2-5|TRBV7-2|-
CASSMRVGETQYF
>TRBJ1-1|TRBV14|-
CASSYTGRDTEAFF
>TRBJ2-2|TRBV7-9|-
CASSARLAGGSGELFF
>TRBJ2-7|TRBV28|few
CASSFPTLRHEQYF
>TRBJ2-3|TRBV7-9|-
CASSLRTSGITDTQYF